The present TCR beta chain was sequenced within a study of OX40 agonist ivuxolimab in advanced cancers. Looking at the study overall: Ivuxolimab is a fully human IgG2 antibody that activates OX40 (CD134). Allowance was made for prior anti-PD-1, anti-PD-L1 or anti-CTLA-4 therapy, and about 37% had some. In this trial design, patients received ivuxolimab intravenously at 0.01 to 10 mg/kg every 2 weeks. Overall study findings and caveats: Within 6 weeks, CD4+ and CD8+ blood T cells expanded clonally at 0.1 to 3.0 mg/kg.

The method was immunoSEQ multiplex PCR; TCRdb's version includes in-frame clones alone and lacks a portion of them. The sample yields about 36,000 clones, roughly 69% seen once. Note on this clone: Its target is unknown.

This clonotype originated in an adult with an advanced solid tumor such as melanoma, head and neck, liver or kidney cancer. This specimen was CD4+ or CD8+ T cells sorted from blood, taken in a trial of the OX40 agonist ivuxolimab.

DNA of the CDR3: TGCAGCGTTGGGACGAGTCAGGGGGCCACAGATACGCAGTATTTT. It codes for CSVGTSQGATDTQYF. V gene TRBV29-1 combines with J gene TRBJ2-3, with TRBD1 matching 8 bases. Losses at the gene ends were 4 bases for V and 2 bases for J; bases not matched to a gene: 8. The CDR3 is 15 residues long. CDR1 and CDR2 from the germline V gene are SQVTM and ANQGSEA.